The 24 T cell receptor beta chains below were found in one sample sequenced in a study of T cell responses to AZD1222 COVID-19 vaccine. TCRdb's copy holds only in-frame clones and misses some; the assay was immunoSEQ multiplex PCR. The data show under 130,000 clones, with about 85% seen just once and roughly 2.5% held by the top ten. The sequencing here drew on peripheral blood, taken 28 days after the second AZD1222 dose. These receptor sequences come from an adult who received the AZD1222 COVID-19 vaccine.

This chain uses TRBV21-1 with TRBJ2-4; TRBD1 is the table's D call and was not checked against the DNA. TRBV21-1 constitutes a pseudogene. The CDR3 runs to 17 residues. CDR3 sequence (DNA): TGTGCCAGCAGCAAAAGGCGGCGCAGGGAAGCCAAAAACATTCAGTACTTC. Translated: CASSKRRRREAKNIQYF.

The gene calls are TRBV4-1 and TRBJ1-1; D is uncertain. CDR1 and CDR2 (germline): MGHRA, YSYEKL. The CDR3 is 13 amino acids. The V end was cut by 6 bases, the J end by 0 bases, with 8 bases between. The CDR3 DNA reads as TGCGCCAGCAGGATCGATCTGAACACTGAAGCTTTCTTT. It encodes CASRIDLNTEAFF.

V and J are TRBV25-1 and TRBJ2-5; TRBD2 aligns across 15 bases. Trimming at V came to 6 bases and at J to 4 bases, leaving 9 bases not matched to a gene. Germline CDR1 and CDR2: MGHDK and SYGVNS. The CDR3 is made up of 17 amino acids. CDR3 coding DNA: TGTGCCAGCAGCGCCCCAGGGACTAGCGGGAGGCTAGAGACCCAGTACTTC. This encodes CASSAPGTSGRLETQYF.

This clone appeared a single time. V gene TRBV7-9 combines with J gene TRBJ1-5; a weak D match, TRBD1 (6 bases). The CDR3 consists of 17 residues. V was shortened by 1 base and J by 5 bases, with 18 bases between the two germline ends. Germline CDR1 and CDR2: SEHNR and FQNEAQ (reference sequence). CDR3 amino acids: CASSLVVWGARDQPQHF. The CDR3 nucleotides read TGTGCCAGCAGCTTAGTGGTTTGGGGGGCGCGGGATCAGCCCCAGCATTTT. Combining the CDR3 with reference TRBV7-9 and TRBJ1-5 gives the whole variable domain DTGVSQNPRHKITKRGQNVTFRCDPISEHNRLYWYRQTLGQGPEFLTYFQNEAQLEKSRLLSDRFSAERPKGSFSTLEIQRTEQGDSAMYLCASSLVVWGARDQPQHFGDGTRLSIL.

The rearrangement joins TRBV19 to TRBJ1-4; 8 nucleotides agree with TRBD1. The CDR3 is 14 amino acids. Germline-derived CDR1 and CDR2 are LNHDA and SQIVND (reference sequence). J lost 4 bases, V lost 6 bases, and 4 bases had no gene match. CDR3 sequence reads: CASRRQGRNEKLFF. Here the CDR3 DNA reads TGTGCCAGTAGGAGACAGGGGCGTAATGAAAAACTGTTTTTT.

This chain links TRBV5-1 with TRBJ2-2; no clear D gene. CDR1 is SGHRS and CDR2 is YFSETQ in the germline V gene. Trimming left V 4 bases short and J 3 bases short, with 10 bases between. The CDR3 has 14 residues. CDR3: CASSVDLDTGELFF. CDR3 sequence (DNA): TGCGCCAGCAGCGTTGACTTGGACACCGGGGAGCTGTTTTTT.

This rearrangement joins TRBV28 to TRBJ1-1, with D unresolved. CDR1 MDHEN and CDR2 SYDVKM come from the germline V gene. V lost 2 bases to trimming and J lost 1 base, with 5 bases between them. The CDR3 is 13 residues long. This CDR3 reads CASSLVKNTEAFF. The CDR3 DNA sequence: TGTGCCAGCAGTTTAGTCAAGAACACTGAAGCTTTCTTT.

This clone appeared a few times. The chain employs TRBV5-1 and TRBJ1-2; the D gene is possibly TRBD1 (5 bases). The CDR3 contains 13 residues. CDR1 is SGHRS, CDR2 YFSETQ, per germline. Trimming pared 0 bases from V and 7 bases from J, leaving 10 bases between. CDR3 bases: TGCGCCAGCAGCTTGGTCCAGGGATCTGGCTACACCTTC. Translated, it gives CASSLVQGSGYTF.

The CDR3 DNA follows: TGTGCCAGCAGCTTAATAGCGGGAGGAGAGCAGTACTTC. Protein product: CASSLIAGGEQYF. This chain connects TRBV11-2 to TRBJ2-7; 10 bases are a match to TRBD2. CDR3 length: 13 residues. Germline V gene lookup returns CDR1 SGHAT and CDR2 FQNNGV. J lost 7 bases, V lost 2 bases, and 2 bases had no gene match.

This chain connects TRBV28 to TRBJ1-1, with TRBD1 identical over 7 bases. CDR1 is MDHEN, CDR2 SYDVKM, per germline. V lost 2 bases and J lost 5; bases outside the gene matches: 8. The CDR3 consists of 15 residues. Here the CDR3 reads CASSLRQGAMTEAFF. CDR3 bases: TGTGCCAGCAGTTTAAGACAGGGTGCGATGACTGAAGCTTTCTTT.

In this sample, this clone turned up once. The chain carries TRBV7-2 and TRBJ2-2; D is unresolved. V gave up 2 bases and J gave up 4 bases, with 11 bases separating them. Germline CDR1 reads SGHTA; CDR2 reads FQGNSA. This CDR3 spans 15 amino acids. This CDR3 reads CASSLPEWSTGELFF. Here the CDR3 DNA reads TGTGCCAGCAGCTTACCAGAGTGGAGCACCGGGGAGCTGTTTTTT.

This chain joins TRBV5-1 and TRBJ2-1, with 7 positions matching TRBD2. This CDR3 is 18 amino acids long. With 0 bases clipped from V and 4 bases from J, the junction kept 13 bases outside the gene matches. Germline lookup yields CDR1 SGHRS and CDR2 YFSETQ. The CDR3, as DNA: TGCGCCAGCAGCTTGGCGATGGAAGGAGCGGGACCTTACAATGAGCAGTTCTTC. This encodes CASSLAMEGAGPYNEQFF. The full variable domain, with the rest looked up from reference TRBV5-1 and TRBJ2-1, is KAGVTQTPRYLIKTRGQQVTLSCSPISGHRSVSWYQQTPGQGLQFLFEYFSETQRNKGNFPGRFSGRQFSNSRSEMNVSTLELGDSALYLCASSLAMEGAGPYNEQFFGPGTRLTVL.

This clone was seen more than once but under ten times. This chain connects TRBV6-6 to TRBJ2-1; 10 nucleotides line up with TRBD2. This CDR3 is built from 16 residues. From germline, CDR1 is MNHNY and CDR2 SVGAGI (reference sequence). Losses at the gene ends were 4 bases for V and 5 bases for J; bases not matched to a gene: 8. The CDR3 DNA is TGTGCCAGCAGTTCCCCGGGACTAGCGAGAGACAATGAGCAGTTCTTC. This encodes CASSSPGLARDNEQFF.

The chain recombines TRBV3-1 (or the pseudogene TRBV3-2) with TRBJ2-7; D gene uncertain. V was shortened by 1 base and J by 0 bases, with 7 bases between the two germline ends. Per germline, CDR1 LGHDT and CDR2 YNNKEL (reference sequence). The CDR3 is 14 amino acids. DNA for the CDR3: TGTGCCAGCAGCCAAGGGCAGATCTCCTACGAGCAGTACTTC. It encodes CASSQGQISYEQYF.

This sequence joins TRBV28 and TRBJ1-5; possible D gene TRBD1, 5 bases. Per germline, CDR1 MDHEN and CDR2 SYDVKM. Trimming pared 3 bases from V and 4 bases from J, leaving 10 bases between. The CDR3 is 14 amino acids. The CDR3: CASSLGSGNQPQHF. The CDR3 nucleotides read TGTGCCAGCAGTTTGGGGTCAGGGAATCAGCCCCAGCATTTT. The whole variable domain, remainder taken from reference TRBV28 and TRBJ1-5, is DVKVTQSSRYLVKRTGEKVFLECVQDMDHENMFWYRQDPGLGLRLIYFSYDVKMKEKGDIPEGYSVSREKKERFSLILESASTNQTSMYLCASSLGSGNQPQHFGDGTRLSIL.

The chain couples TRBV25-1 to TRBJ2-5; the D gene is possibly TRBD1 (6 bases). This CDR3 spans 13 amino acids. V was clipped by 7 bases and J by 2 bases, with 11 bases between them. Germline V gives CDR1 MGHDK, CDR2 SYGVNS. The CDR3: CASTRDTQETQYF. CDR3 nucleotides: TGTGCCAGCACTCGGGACACGCAAGAGACCCAGTACTTC.

The V and J genes are TRBV19 and TRBJ1-3; no reliable D call. Germline CDR1 is LNHDA and CDR2 is SQIVND (reference sequence). The CDR3 spans 13 residues. Deletions cut 9 bases from V and 0 bases from J, with 9 bases between. CDR3 sequence (DNA): TGTGCCAGCCGGGAGAGCTCTGGAAACACCATATATTTT. Translated, it gives CASRESSGNTIYF.

The chain couples TRBV14 to TRBJ2-5; D not certain. The V and J ends lost 4 bases and 2 bases respectively, with 5 bases between them. The CDR3 consists of 12 residues. Looked up from germline, CDR1 is SGHDN and CDR2 is FVKESK. The CDR3 DNA is TGTGCCAGCAGCCGACTTCAAGAGACCCAGTACTTC. Its translation: CASSRLQETQYF.

V usage is TRBV2 and J usage is TRBJ1-1, with 12 bases lining up with TRBD1. The CDR3 length is 17 residues. Germline trimming cut 6 bases from V and 0 bases from J; bases unmatched to any gene: 8. Germline lookup yields CDR1 SNHLY and CDR2 FYNNEI. The CDR3 region is CASRLRGQGAMNTEAFF. In nucleotides, the CDR3 is TGTGCCAGCAGATTGAGGGGACAGGGGGCCATGAACACTGAAGCTTTCTTT.

This chain joins TRBV13 and TRBJ2-7; no clear D gene. V dropped 4 bases and J dropped 5 bases, with 12 bases sitting between them. Germline CDR1 and CDR2: PRHDT and FYEKMQ (reference sequence). This CDR3 has 13 residues. CDR3 coding DNA: TGTGCCAGCAGCTCCCGGACCTCGGACGAGCAGTACTTC. It is translated as CASSSRTSDEQYF.

Here the CDR3 reads CAWSVERGGRGYTF. Here the CDR3 DNA reads TGTGCCTGGAGTGTAGAACGGGGAGGGCGGGGCTACACCTTC. The chain has TRBV30 and TRBJ1-2; D unresolved. In germline, CDR1 is GTSNPN, CDR2 SVGIG (reference sequence). The CDR3 is made up of 14 amino acids. Deletions cut 0 bases from V and 8 bases from J, with 16 bases between.

The chain uses TRBV2 and TRBJ1-5; D gene uncertain. The CDR3 is 13 amino acids. V was cut by 7 bases and J by 11 bases, with 18 bases left in between. Germline-derived CDR1 and CDR2 are SNHLY and FYNNEI. The DNA of the CDR3 is TGTGCCAGCACGGTCATTAAGGCGGAGGCCCAGCATTTT. Protein sequence: CASTVIKAEAQHF.

The gene calls are TRBV11-2 and TRBJ1-3, with no clear D. Trimming shortened V by 5 bases and J by 6 bases, and 20 bases separated the two germline ends. The germline gives CDR1 SGHAT, CDR2 FQNNGV. The CDR3 totals 16 residues. In nucleotides, the CDR3 is TGTGCCAGCAGCCTATTCCGCGGGAGCACGACAAACACCATATATTTT. Translated, it gives CASSLFRGSTTNTIYF.

The chain has TRBV15 and TRBJ2-1; TRBD2 agrees at 9 bases. V was pared by 9 bases and J by 0 bases, with 6 bases of the junction left unmatched. Per germline, CDR1 LNHNV and CDR2 YYDKDF (reference sequence). This CDR3 has 15 residues. The CDR3 DNA reads TGTGCCACACGGAATAGCGGGAGCTCCTACAATGAGCAGTTCTTC. It codes for CATRNSGSSYNEQFF. Looking up the rest from reference TRBV15 and TRBJ2-1 gives the full variable domain: DAMVIQNPRYQVTQFGKPVTLSCSQTLNHNVMYWYQQKSSQAPKLLFHYYDKDFNNEADTPDNFQSRRPNTSFCFLDIRSPGLGDTAMYLCATRNSGSSYNEQFFGPGTRLTVL.